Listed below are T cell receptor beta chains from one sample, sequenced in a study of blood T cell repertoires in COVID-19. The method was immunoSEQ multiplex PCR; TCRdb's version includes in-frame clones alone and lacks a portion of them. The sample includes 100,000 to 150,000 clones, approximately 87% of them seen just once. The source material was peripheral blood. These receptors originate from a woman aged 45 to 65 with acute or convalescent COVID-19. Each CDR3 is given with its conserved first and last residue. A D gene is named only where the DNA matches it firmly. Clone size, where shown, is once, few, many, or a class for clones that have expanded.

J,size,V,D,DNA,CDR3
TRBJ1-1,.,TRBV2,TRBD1,TGTGCCAGCATTTCGGACAGGGGATCTGAAGCTTTCTTT,CASISDRGSEAFF
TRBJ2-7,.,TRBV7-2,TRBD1,TGTGCCAGCGCCCTAGGGACAGGGGCCTACGAGCAGTACTTC,CASALGTGAYEQYF
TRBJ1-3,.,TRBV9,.,TGTGCCAGCAGCGTAGACGGGTCCTCTGGAAACACCATATATTTT,CASSVDGSSGNTIYF
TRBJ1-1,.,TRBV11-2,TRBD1,TGTGCCAGCAGCTTAGTTCCAGGGGGCTACACTGAAGCTTTCTTT,CASSLVPGGYTEAFF
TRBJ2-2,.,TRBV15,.,TGTGCCACCAGCAGTGCGGACTCCGCGAACACCGGGGAGCTGTTTTTT,CATSSADSANTGELFF
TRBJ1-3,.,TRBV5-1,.,TGCGCCAGCAGCTTTGACAGGACTGGAAACACCATATATTTT,CASSFDRTGNTIYF
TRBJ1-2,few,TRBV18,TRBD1,TGTGCCAGCTCACCAGGACAGGGGGGAAACTATGGCTACACCTTC,CASSPGQGGNYGYTF
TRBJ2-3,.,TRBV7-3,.,TGTGCCAGCAGCTTGGGACTGCTACCCACAGATACGCAGTATTTT,CASSLGLLPTDTQYF
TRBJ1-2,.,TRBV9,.,TGTGCCAGCAGCGTAGGCGGGGCTTTTTCGGACTATGGCTACACCTTC,CASSVGGAFSDYGYTF
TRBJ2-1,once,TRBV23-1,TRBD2,TGCGCCAGCAGTCTTACTAGCGTTTCCTACAATGAGCAGTTCTTC,CASSLTSVSYNEQFF
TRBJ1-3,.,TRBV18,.,TGTGCCAGCTCACCACCGAACAGTTTAACCTCTGGAAACACCATATATTTT,CASSPPNSLTSGNTIYF
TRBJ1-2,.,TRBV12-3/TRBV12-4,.,TGTGCCAGCTCCTGGCAGGGCATCTATGGCTACACCTTC,CASSWQGIYGYTF